This T cell receptor (beta chain) was obtained from a study of CD8 T cells in Susac syndrome. The CDR3 length is 13 residues. With 6 bases clipped from V and 5 bases from J, the junction kept 6 bases outside the gene matches. CDR1 is SNHLY, CDR2 FYNNEI, per germline. About 0.45 to 1 ug RNA was reverse transcribed with random hexamers. Multiplex immunoSEQ PCR targeted 54 Vbeta and 13 Jbeta TCR beta segments. TCRdb re-called the immunoSEQ multiplex PCR reads through MiXCR, storing one row per CDR3 protein. This sample yields approximately 260,000 distinct CDR3 sequences, of which about 96% are seen a single time; about 0.094% belongs to the top ten.

Sequencing input: CD4+ T cells from PBMCs. This sequence was found in a human donor with Susac syndrome. The chain uses TRBV2 and TRBJ1-1; the match to TRBD1 covers 7 bases. The CDR3 region is CASSDDRETEAFF. In DNA, the CDR3 is TGTGCCAGCAGCGACGACAGGGAGACTGAAGCTTTCTTT.